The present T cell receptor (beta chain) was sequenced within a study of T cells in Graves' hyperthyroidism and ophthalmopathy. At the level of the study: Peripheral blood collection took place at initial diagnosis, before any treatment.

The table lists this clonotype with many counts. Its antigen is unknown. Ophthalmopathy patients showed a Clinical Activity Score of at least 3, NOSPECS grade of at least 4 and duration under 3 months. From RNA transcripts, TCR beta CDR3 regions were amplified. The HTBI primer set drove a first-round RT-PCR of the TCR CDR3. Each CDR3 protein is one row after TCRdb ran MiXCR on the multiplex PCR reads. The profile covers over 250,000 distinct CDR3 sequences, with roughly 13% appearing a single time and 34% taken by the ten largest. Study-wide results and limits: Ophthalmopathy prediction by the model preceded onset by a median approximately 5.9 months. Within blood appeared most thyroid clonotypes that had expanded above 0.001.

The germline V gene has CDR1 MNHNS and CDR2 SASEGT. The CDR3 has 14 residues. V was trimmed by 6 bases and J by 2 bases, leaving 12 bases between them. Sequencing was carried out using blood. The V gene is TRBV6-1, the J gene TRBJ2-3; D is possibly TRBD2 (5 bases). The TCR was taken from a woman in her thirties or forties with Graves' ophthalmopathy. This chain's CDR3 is CASRLERVTDTQYF. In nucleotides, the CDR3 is TGTGCCAGCAGACTGGAGAGGGTCACAGATACGCAGTATTTT.